This is a list of T cell receptor beta chains from one sample in a study of spatial heterogeneity in lung cancer. TCRdb independently ran MiXCR on the 5' RACE reads; one entry per CDR3 protein. Found here are about 92,000 distinct CDR3 sequences, over 9.5% of them singletons; the top ten hold roughly 41%. Sequencing used PBMCs, obtained at surgery. The receptors stem from a male donor with early-stage non-small cell lung cancer. The CDR3 runs from the conserved cysteine through the conserved F or W. The order of the fields is J gene, V gene, D gene, clone size, CDR3 DNA, CDR3 protein. A D gene is named only where the DNA matches it firmly. Part of the rows lack a size; the others show once, few, many or a class for expanded clones.

>TRBJ2-1|TRBV19|-|few
TGTGCCAGTAGTAACCTTATCCGGGGAGAGCAGTTCTTC
CASSNLIRGEQFF
>TRBJ2-1|TRBV6-2/TRBV6-3|-|-
TGTGCCAGCAGTTTGGACAGCAACAATGAGCAGTTCTTC
CASSLDSNNEQFF
>TRBJ1-3|TRBV14|-|-
TGTGCCAGCAGCCAAGCGCGGGTTGTCTCTGGAAACACCATATATTTT
CASSQARVVSGNTIYF
>TRBJ1-6|TRBV14|TRBD1|few
TGTGCCAGCAGCCAAGGACAGGGGGCGAATGTCCCCCTCCACTTT
CASSQGQGANVPLHF
>TRBJ2-1|TRBV4-3|-|few
TGCGCCAGCAGCCAAGATCATGGGGGTTTGTACAATGAGCAGTTCTTC
CASSQDHGGLYNEQFF
>TRBJ2-7|TRBV7-2|-|few
TGTGCCAGCGGCTGGTTGGGGAGCTCCTACGAGCAGTACTTC
CASGWLGSSYEQYF
>TRBJ2-6|TRBV12-3/TRBV12-4|TRBD1|many
TGTGCCAGCAGTTTCGACAGGGGGCCTGGGGCCAACGTCCTGACTTTC
CASSFDRGPGANVLTF
>TRBJ1-2|TRBV6-2/TRBV6-3|TRBD1|few
TGTGCCAGCAGAGACAGGGGATACGATGGCTACACCTTC
CASRDRGYDGYTF
>TRBJ2-7|TRBV5-1|-|-
TGCGCCAGCGGTACCGGGACCTCAGTTTACGAGCAGTACTTC
CASGTGTSVYEQYF
>TRBJ2-2|TRBV20-1|TRBD2|once
TGCAGTGCTAATCGTGGAGCGGGAGCAGACGGGGAGCTGTTTTTT
CSANRGAGADGELFF
>TRBJ1-1|TRBV11-2|-|-
TGTGCCAGCAGCCCTTCCGCCCGTGCGCCGGCAACTGAAGCTTTCTTT
CASSPSARAPATEAFF
>TRBJ2-7|TRBV2|-|few
TGTGCCAGCAGTGTTGAGGGTGAGGGTTTCTACGAGCAGTACTTC
CASSVEGEGFYEQYF
>TRBJ2-7|TRBV7-2|-|-
TGTGCCAGCAGCTTGGGGACGATCTCCTACGAGCAGTACTTC
CASSLGTISYEQYF
>TRBJ2-2|TRBV7-3|TRBD1|many
TGTGCCAGCAGCTTAACCGCGACAGGGGGATCCGGGGAGCTGTTTTTT
CASSLTATGGSGELFF
>TRBJ2-3|TRBV20-1|-|few
TGCAGTGCTAGTAACCCGGGAAGCGGTAGCACAGATACGCAGTATTTT
CSASNPGSGSTDTQYF
>TRBJ2-2|TRBV20-1|TRBD2|-
TGCAGTGCTAGAATTGCGGGAGGGCGGACCGGGGAGCTGTTTTTT
CSARIAGGRTGELFF
>TRBJ2-3|TRBV14|-|-
TGTGCCAGCAGCCAAGATCTTCGCACAGATACGCAGTATTTT
CASSQDLRTDTQYF
>TRBJ2-7|TRBV3-1|TRBD1|-
TGTGCCAGCAGCCACGGGACAGGATACGAGCAGTACTTC
CASSHGTGYEQYF
>TRBJ2-2|TRBV6-5|TRBD2|-
TGTGCCAGCAGGTCCTCGGGGGGCACCGGGGAGCTGTTTTTT
CASRSSGGTGELFF
>TRBJ1-4|TRBV10-2|-|-
TGCGCCAGCAGTGCCCAGGGGACAACTAATGAAAAACTGTTTTTT
CASSAQGTTNEKLFF
>TRBJ1-5|TRBV2|-|-
TGTGCCAGCAGTGTTGGGGGAGTAGCCAATCAGCCCCAGCATTTT
CASSVGGVANQPQHF
>TRBJ2-2|TRBV6-5|TRBD1|-
TGTGCCAGCAGCCAACAGGGGGCTTACACCGGGGAGCTGTTTTTT
CASSQQGAYTGELFF
>TRBJ2-6|TRBV6-5|-|many
TGTGCCAGCAGTGGTCTCTCTGGGGCCAACGTCCTGACTTTC
CASSGLSGANVLTF
>TRBJ1-1|TRBV7-2|-|-
TGTGCCAGCAGCTTAGAGGGCAGGAAGGCTGAAGCTTTCTTT
CASSLEGRKAEAFF
>TRBJ2-3|TRBV6-5|TRBD2|-
TGTGCCAGCAGTTACTCGCGCAGCGGGAGGGCCAAAGATACGCAGTATTTT
CASSYSRSGRAKDTQYF
>TRBJ1-5|TRBV6-1|-|few
TGTGCCAGCACCCCAGGGGAGTATAGCAATCAGCCCCAGCATTTT
CASTPGEYSNQPQHF
>TRBJ2-3|TRBV7-9|TRBD2|-
TGTGCCAGCAGCTCGGGACTAGCTCCAGATACGCAGTATTTT
CASSSGLAPDTQYF
>TRBJ1-2|TRBV5-1|-|many
TGCGCCAGCAGCTTGTCGCCAGGGGACTATGGCTACACCTTC
CASSLSPGDYGYTF
>TRBJ2-3|TRBV20-1|-|-
TGCAGTTCCCCTCGGGGAGATACGCAGTATTTT
CSSPRGDTQYF
>TRBJ1-1|TRBV6-1|-|few
TGTGCCAGCGAACTGACCGGTTTAAACACTGAAGCTTTCTTT
CASELTGLNTEAFF
>TRBJ2-1|TRBV29-1|-|-
TGCAGCGTAATGCGCTCCGACAGATACAATGAGCAGTTCTTC
CSVMRSDRYNEQFF
>TRBJ2-7|TRBV29-1|TRBD1|-
TGCAGCGTTGAAGACCCTGACAGGGGCAACGAGCAGTACTTC
CSVEDPDRGNEQYF
>TRBJ2-6|TRBV24-1|-|-
TGTGCCACCGAAGGTCGTAACTCTGGGGCCAACGTCCTGACTTTC
CATEGRNSGANVLTF
>TRBJ2-2|TRBV2|-|few
TGTGCCAGCATGTCAAGGCCTTCCTCTGGAGCCGGGGAGCTGTTTTTT
CASMSRPSSGAGELFF
>TRBJ2-5|TRBV25-1|-|few
TGTGCCAGCAGTGAATCGGCGGGGTACCAAGAGACCCAGTACTTC
CASSESAGYQETQYF
>TRBJ2-7|TRBV7-9|-|-
TGTGCCAGCAGCCCTGCCGGGTTGTATGAGCAGTACTTC
CASSPAGLYEQYF
>TRBJ2-7|TRBV9|-|-
TGTGCCAGCAGCGTAGGGGCGGGTAGCTCCTACGAGCAGTACTTC
CASSVGAGSSYEQYF
>TRBJ2-1|TRBV20-1|TRBD2|-
TGCAGTGCTACTACTAGCGGGAGTAGGAATGAGCAGTTCTTC
CSATTSGSRNEQFF
>TRBJ2-2|TRBV29-1|-|many
TGCAGCGCCGGAGGGTTGACAGTAAACACCGGGGAGCTGTTTTTT
CSAGGLTVNTGELFF
>TRBJ2-1|TRBV10-2|TRBD2|few
TGCGCCAGCAGTGAGTCTCGTCTAGCGGGAGGAAATCCCTCCTACAATGAGCAGTTCTTC
CASSESRLAGGNPSYNEQFF
>TRBJ2-6|TRBV7-2|-|-
TGTGCCAGCAGCTTCGGCACTGCCTCTGGGGCCAACGTCCTGACTTTC
CASSFGTASGANVLTF
>TRBJ2-1|TRBV2|-|many
TGTGCCAGCAGGATGGGGGTTGAGCAGTTCTTC
CASRMGVEQFF
>TRBJ2-7|TRBV7-2|-|-
TGTGCCAGCAGCTTAGAGAGGGGGGTTCCCTCCTACGAGCAGTACTTC
CASSLERGVPSYEQYF
>TRBJ2-3|TRBV7-2|-|few
TGTGCCAGCAGCTTAGGACTTTCCACCACAGATACGCAGTATTTT
CASSLGLSTTDTQYF
>TRBJ1-6|TRBV28|-|-
TGTGCCAGCAGGCTGACAGGTGGAAATTCACCCCTCCACTTT
CASRLTGGNSPLHF
>TRBJ1-4|TRBV7-9|-|-
TGTGCCAGCGCAGGTGAAAAACTGTTTTTT
CASAGEKLFF
>TRBJ2-7|TRBV7-6|TRBD1|many
TGTGCCAGCAGCTCGCCGGGACAGGGTGTTTACGAGCAGTACTTC
CASSSPGQGVYEQYF
>TRBJ2-6|TRBV20-1|-|many
TGCAGTGCTGAGGGAGGATTCTCTGGGGCCAACGTCCTGACTTTC
CSAEGGFSGANVLTF
>TRBJ1-2|TRBV12-3/TRBV12-4|TRBD1|-
TGTGCCAGCAGTTTTGGGACAGTAGAAGCCTATGGCTACACCTTC
CASSFGTVEAYGYTF
>TRBJ2-2|TRBV20-1|-|many
TGCAGTGCTCTGACGGGTATCGCCGACACCGGGGAGCTGTTTTTT
CSALTGIADTGELFF
>TRBJ2-2|TRBV12-5|TRBD1|-
TGTGCTAGTGCCCGGGGAGACAGGGTGAACACCGGGGAGCTGTTTTTT
CASARGDRVNTGELFF